This T cell receptor beta chain was captured in a study of CD8 T cells in ankylosing spondylitis. In TCRdb, the 5' RACE reads were re-called with MiXCR into one record per CDR3 protein. The table has a few hundred thousand distinct CDR3 sequences, around 20% seen once. Trimming cost V 6 bases and J 6 bases; bases outside gene matches: 11. The CDR3 sequence is 14 residues long. Germline-derived CDR1 and CDR2 are MNHEY and SMNVEV (reference sequence). The sequenced material came from blood, either unsorted or a sorted T cell fraction (not recorded which). V usage is TRBV27 and J usage is TRBJ2-7; 7 positions match TRBD1. This TCR was sampled from a female donor with ankylosing spondylitis or in good health (not recorded which). CDR3 loop: CASSFTGVRREQYF. DNA of the CDR3: TGTGCCAGCAGCTTTACAGGGGTTAGGCGCGAGCAGTACTTC.